In this sample, the clone carrying this T cell receptor beta chain turned up a few times. V was clipped by 4 bases and J by 3 bases, with 11 bases between them. The CDR3 spans 13 residues. Per the germline V gene, CDR1 is SGHDT and CDR2 is YYEEEE. Clones were read by immunoSEQ multiplex PCR, and TCRdb kept only the in-frame ones, dropping some. The sample lists more than 35,000 clones, roughly 86% occurring once. This record belongs to a study of PD-L1 blockade in urothelial cancer. The rearrangement joins TRBV5-6 to TRBJ2-7, with D maybe TRBD2 (5 bases). The clonotype originates from a man aged 70 or older with urothelial cancer. The material was PBMCs, obtained around atezolizumab (anti-PD-L1) treatment. CDR3: CASSPVGGYEQYF. In DNA form, the CDR3 reads TGTGCCAGCAGCCCCGTCGGAGGCTACGAGCAGTACTTC.